This T cell receptor (beta chain) is from a study of T-cell reconstitution after alpha-beta-depleted transplantation in children. This clonotype was counted many times. CDR3 length: 13 amino acids. Germline V CDR1 and CDR2: SGHDT, YYEEEE. Trimming removed 7 bases at V and 4 bases at J, with 12 bases between. Unique molecular identifiers were used in preparing the TCRbeta library. Using its own MiXCR run on the PCR reads, TCRdb lists one record per CDR3 protein. The sample consists of some 200,000 distinct CDR3 sequences, 9.7% of them appearing once. The clonotype comes from a human donor who donated a stem cell graft to a child with SCID. The specimen comprised PBMCs from the stem cell graft donor, sampled from the stem cell graft. V is TRBV5-6 and J is TRBJ1-3; possible D gene TRBD1, 6 bases. CDR3 protein: CASSWGPGNTIYF. CDR3 DNA sequence: TGTGCCAGCTCCTGGGGGCCGGGAAACACCATATATTTT.